Included here is one T cell receptor (beta chain) sequence, with context. This record comes from a study of blood T cell repertoires in COVID-19. Study-level background: The United States, Italy and Spain supplied acute and convalescent COVID-19 samples. Sources were T cells, B-cell-depleted T cells, or PBMCs; the material itself was cDNA or gDNA.

The V end lost 5 bases, the J end lost 5 bases, and 12 bases lay between the germline ends. From germline, CDR1 is MNHEY and CDR2 SVGEGT. The CDR3 consists of 13 residues. As processed by the authors: Reference gene primer amplification in the assay estimated nucleated cell counts. Produced via immunoSEQ multiplex PCR; TCRdb's table is partial and in-frame only. V and J calls and clone size are as listed in that table; D and trimming were resolved from the DNA. Of about 130,000 clones in the sample, around nine tenths are singletons; the top ten hold approximately 10%. The TCR originated in a woman aged 70-85 years with COVID-19, enrolled during active disease. The chain couples TRBV6-2 or TRBV6-3 to TRBJ1-1, with a tentative D call TRBD1 (6 bases). The source material was peripheral blood. The CDR3, as DNA: TGTGCCAGCAGTAACAGGGTCCGGACTGAAGCTTTCTTT. Translating it yields CASSNRVRTEAFF.